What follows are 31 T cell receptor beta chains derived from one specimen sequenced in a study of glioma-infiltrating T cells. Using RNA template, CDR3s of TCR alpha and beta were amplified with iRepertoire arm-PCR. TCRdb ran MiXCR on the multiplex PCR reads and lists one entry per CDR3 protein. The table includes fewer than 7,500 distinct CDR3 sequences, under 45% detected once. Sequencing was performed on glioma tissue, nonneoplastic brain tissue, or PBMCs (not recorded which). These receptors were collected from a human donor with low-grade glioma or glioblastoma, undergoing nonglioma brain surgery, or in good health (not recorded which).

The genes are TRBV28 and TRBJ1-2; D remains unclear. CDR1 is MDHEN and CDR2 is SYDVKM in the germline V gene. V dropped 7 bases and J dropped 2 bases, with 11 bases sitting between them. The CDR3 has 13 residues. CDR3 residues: CASNRVQNYGYTF. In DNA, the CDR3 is TGTGCCAGCAACCGCGTACAGAACTATGGCTACACCTTC.

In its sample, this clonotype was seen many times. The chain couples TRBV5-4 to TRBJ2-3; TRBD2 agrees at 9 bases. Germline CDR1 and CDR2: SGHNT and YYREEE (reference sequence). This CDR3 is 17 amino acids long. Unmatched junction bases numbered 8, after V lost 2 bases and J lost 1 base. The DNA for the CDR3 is TGTGCCAGCAGCTTCCCAGCGGGAGGATCTGGCACAGATACGCAGTATTTT. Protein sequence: CASSFPAGGSGTDTQYF.

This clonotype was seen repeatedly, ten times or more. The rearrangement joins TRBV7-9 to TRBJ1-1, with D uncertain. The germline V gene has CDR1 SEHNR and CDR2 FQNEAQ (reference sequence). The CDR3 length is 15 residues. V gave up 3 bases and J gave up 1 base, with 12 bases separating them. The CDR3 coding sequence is TGTGCCAGCAGCTTTGGAGACGAATCGAACACTGAAGCTTTCTTT. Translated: CASSFGDESNTEAFF.

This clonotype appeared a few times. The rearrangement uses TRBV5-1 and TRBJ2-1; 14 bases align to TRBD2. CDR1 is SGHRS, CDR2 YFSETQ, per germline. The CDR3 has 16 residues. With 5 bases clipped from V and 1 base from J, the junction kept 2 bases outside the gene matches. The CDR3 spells CASRGLAGASYNEQFF. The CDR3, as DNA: TGCGCCAGCAGGGGACTAGCGGGAGCTTCCTACAATGAGCAGTTCTTC.

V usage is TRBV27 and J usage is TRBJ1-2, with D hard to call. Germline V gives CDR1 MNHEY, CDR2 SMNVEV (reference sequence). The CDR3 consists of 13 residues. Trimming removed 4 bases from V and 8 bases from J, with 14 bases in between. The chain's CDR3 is CASSSLPTRGYTF. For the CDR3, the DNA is TGTGCCAGCAGTTCCCTTCCCACGCGGGGCTACACCTTC.

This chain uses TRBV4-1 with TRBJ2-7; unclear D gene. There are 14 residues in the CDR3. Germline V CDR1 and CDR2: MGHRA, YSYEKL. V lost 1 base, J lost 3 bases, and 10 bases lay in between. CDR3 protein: CASSQGSGFYEQYF. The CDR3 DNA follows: TGCGCCAGCAGCCAAGGGTCCGGGTTCTACGAGCAGTACTTC.

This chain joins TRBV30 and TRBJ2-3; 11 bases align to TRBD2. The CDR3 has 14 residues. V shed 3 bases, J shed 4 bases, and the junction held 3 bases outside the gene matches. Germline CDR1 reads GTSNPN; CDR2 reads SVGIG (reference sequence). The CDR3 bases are TGTGCCTGGAGACTAGCGGGAGTATCAGATACGCAGTATTTT. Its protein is CAWRLAGVSDTQYF.

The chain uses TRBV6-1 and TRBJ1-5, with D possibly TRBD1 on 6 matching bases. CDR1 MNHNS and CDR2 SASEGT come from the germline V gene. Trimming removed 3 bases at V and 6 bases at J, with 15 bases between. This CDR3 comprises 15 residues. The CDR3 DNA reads TGTGCCAGCAGTGAGGGGACAAGGGCTGTTCAGCCCCAGCATTTT. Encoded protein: CASSEGTRAVQPQHF.

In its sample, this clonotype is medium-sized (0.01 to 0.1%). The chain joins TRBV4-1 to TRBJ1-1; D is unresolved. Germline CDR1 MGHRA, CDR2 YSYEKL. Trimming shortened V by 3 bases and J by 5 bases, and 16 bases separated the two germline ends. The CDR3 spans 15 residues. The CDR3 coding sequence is TGCGCCAGCAGCCAGCCTGAGGCGTATTGGACTGAAGCTTTCTTT. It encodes CASSQPEAYWTEAFF.

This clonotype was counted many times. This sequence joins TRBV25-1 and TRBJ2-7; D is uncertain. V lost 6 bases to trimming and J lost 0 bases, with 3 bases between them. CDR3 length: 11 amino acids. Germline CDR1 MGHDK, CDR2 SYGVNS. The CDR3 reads CASSPSYEQYF. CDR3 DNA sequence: TGTGCCAGCAGCCCCTCCTACGAGCAGTACTTC.

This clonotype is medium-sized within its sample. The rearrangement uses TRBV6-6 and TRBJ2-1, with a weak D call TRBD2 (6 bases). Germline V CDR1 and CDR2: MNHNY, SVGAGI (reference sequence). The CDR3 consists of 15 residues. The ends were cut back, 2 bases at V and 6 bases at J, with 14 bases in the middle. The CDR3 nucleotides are TGTGCCAGCAGTTACCAGGGACTCGACATCAATGAGCAGTTCTTC. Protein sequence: CASSYQGLDINEQFF.

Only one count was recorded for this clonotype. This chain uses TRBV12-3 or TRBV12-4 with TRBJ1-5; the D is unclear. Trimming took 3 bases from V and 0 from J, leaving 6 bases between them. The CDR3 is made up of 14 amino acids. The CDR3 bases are TGTGCCAGCAGTTTTACGGATAGCAATCAGCCCCAGCATTTT. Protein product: CASSFTDSNQPQHF.

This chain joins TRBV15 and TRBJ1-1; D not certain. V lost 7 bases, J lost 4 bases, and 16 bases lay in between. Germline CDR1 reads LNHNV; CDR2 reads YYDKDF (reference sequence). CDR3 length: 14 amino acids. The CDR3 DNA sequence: TGTGCCACCACCTTCCAAGCAGGTGGCACTGAAGCTTTCTTT. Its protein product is CATTFQAGGTEAFF.

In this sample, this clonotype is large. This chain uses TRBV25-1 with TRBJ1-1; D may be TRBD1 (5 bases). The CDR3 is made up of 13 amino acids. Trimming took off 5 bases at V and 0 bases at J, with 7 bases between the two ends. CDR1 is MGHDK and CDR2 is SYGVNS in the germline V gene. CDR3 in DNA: TGTGCCAGCAGTCAACAGGTGAACACTGAAGCTTTCTTT. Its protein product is CASSQQVNTEAFF.

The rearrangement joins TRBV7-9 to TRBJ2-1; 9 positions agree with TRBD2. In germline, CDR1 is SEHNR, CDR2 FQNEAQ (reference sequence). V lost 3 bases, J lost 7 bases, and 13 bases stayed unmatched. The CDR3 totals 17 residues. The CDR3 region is CASSFGSLAGSRNEQFF. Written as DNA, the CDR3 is TGTGCCAGCAGCTTTGGGAGCCTAGCGGGATCAAGGAATGAGCAGTTCTTC.

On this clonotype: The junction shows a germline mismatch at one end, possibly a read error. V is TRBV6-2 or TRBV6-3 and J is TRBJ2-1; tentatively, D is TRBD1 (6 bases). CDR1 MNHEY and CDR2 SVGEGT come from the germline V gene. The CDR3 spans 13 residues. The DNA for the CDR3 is TGTGCCAGCAGTGCACTTCGGGACACCGAGCGGCTCTTC. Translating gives CASSALRDTERLF.

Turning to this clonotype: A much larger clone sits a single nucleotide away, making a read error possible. The DNA of the CDR3 is TGTGCCAGCAGCCAAGGAAATTTGGGCCAAGCGGGCTCCTTC. Translating gives CASSQGNLGQAGSF. V usage is TRBV3-1 and J usage is TRBJ2-1; D might be TRBD2 (6 bases). The CDR3 runs 14 residues. Germline CDR1 reads LGHDT; CDR2 reads YNNKEL (reference sequence).

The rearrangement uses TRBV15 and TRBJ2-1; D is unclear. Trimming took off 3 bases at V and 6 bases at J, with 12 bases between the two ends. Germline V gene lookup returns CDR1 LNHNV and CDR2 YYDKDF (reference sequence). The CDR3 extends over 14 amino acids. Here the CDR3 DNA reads TGTGCCACCAGCAGCCAAGAGCCTGGCAATGAGCAGTTCTTC. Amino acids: CATSSQEPGNEQFF.

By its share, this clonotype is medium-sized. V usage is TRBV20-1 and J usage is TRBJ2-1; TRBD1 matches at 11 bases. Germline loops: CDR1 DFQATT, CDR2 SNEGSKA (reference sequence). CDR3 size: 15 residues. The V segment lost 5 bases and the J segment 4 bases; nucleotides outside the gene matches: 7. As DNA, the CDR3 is TGCAGTGCTGACTTCCGGGACAGGGGGTACAATGAGCAGTTCTTC. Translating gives CSADFRDRGYNEQFF.

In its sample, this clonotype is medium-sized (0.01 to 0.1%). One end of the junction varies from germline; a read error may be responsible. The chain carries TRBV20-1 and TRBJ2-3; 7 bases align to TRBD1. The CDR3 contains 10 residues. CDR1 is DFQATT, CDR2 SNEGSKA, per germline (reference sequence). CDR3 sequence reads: CSAWTGTQYF. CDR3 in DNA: TGCAGTGCTTGGACAGGTACGCAGTATTTT.

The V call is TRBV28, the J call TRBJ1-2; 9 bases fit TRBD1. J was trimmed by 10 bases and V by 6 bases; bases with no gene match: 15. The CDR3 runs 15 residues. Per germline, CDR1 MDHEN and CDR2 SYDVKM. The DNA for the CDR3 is TGTGCCAGCAGGACAATTGAACAGGGGGCGAGCGCCTACACCTTC. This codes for CASRTIEQGASAYTF.

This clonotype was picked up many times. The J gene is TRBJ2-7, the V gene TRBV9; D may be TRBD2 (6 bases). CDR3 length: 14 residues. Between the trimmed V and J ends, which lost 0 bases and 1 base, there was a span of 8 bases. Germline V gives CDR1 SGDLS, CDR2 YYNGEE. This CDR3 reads CASSVGDWSYEQYF. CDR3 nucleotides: TGTGCCAGCAGCGTAGGGGACTGGTCCTACGAGCAGTACTTC. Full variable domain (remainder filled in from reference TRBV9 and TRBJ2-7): DSGVTQTPKHLITATGQRVTLRCSPRSGDLSVYWYQQSLDQGLQFLIQYYNGEERAKGNILERFSAQQFPDLHSELNLSSLELGDSALYFCASSVGDWSYEQYFGPGTRLTVT.

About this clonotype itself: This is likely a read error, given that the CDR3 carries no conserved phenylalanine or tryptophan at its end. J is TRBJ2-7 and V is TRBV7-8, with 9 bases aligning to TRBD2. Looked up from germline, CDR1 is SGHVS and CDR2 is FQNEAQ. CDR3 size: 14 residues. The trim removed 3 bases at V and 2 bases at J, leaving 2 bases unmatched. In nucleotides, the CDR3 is TGTGCCAGCAGCTTCCTAGCGGGACCCTACGAGCAGTACCTC. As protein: CASSFLAGPYEQYL.

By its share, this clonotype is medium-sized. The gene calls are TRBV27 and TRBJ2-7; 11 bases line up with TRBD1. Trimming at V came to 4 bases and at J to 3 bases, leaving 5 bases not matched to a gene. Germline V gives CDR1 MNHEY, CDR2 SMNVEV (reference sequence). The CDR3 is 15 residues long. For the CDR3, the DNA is TGTGCCAGCAGTTCGGGACAGGGGGGCTACTACGAGCAGTACTTC. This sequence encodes CASSSGQGGYYEQYF.

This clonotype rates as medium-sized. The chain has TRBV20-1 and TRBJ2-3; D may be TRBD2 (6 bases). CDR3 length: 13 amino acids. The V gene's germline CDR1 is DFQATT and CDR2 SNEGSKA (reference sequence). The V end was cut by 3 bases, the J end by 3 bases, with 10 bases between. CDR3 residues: CSASVGRTDTQYF. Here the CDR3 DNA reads TGCAGTGCTAGTGTAGGGAGGACAGATACGCAGTATTTT.

DNA for the CDR3: TGTGCCAGCAGAACAGGGGGCCAAGATCAGCCCCAGCATTTT. Protein product: CASRTGGQDQPQHF. This rearrangement joins TRBV12-3 or TRBV12-4 to TRBJ1-5, with 9 nucleotides matching TRBD1. V lost 6 bases and J lost 5; bases outside the gene matches: 5. This CDR3 spans 14 amino acids.

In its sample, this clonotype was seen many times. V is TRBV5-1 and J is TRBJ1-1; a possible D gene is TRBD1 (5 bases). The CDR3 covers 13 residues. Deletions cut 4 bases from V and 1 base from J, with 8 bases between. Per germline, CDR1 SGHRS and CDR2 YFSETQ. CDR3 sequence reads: CASSLTENTEAFF. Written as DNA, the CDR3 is TGCGCCAGCAGCCTGACAGAGAACACTGAAGCTTTCTTT.

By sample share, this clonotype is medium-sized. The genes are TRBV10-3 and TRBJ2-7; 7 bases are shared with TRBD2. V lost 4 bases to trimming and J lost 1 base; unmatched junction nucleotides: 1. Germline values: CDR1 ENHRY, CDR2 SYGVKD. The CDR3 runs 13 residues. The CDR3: CAISGGGSYEQYF. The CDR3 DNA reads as TGTGCCATCAGTGGGGGGGGTTCCTACGAGCAGTACTTC.

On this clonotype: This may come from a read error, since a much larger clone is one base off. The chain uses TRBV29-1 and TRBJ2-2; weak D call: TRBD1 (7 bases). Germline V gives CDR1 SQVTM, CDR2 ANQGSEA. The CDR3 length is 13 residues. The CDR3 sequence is CSVNRGGTGELLF. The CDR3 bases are TGCAGCGTGAACAGGGGAGGAACCGGGGAGCTGCTTTTT.

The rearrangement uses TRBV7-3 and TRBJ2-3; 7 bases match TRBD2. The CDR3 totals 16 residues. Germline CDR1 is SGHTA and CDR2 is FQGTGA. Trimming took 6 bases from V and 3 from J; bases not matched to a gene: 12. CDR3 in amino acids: CASRSGAGADTDTQYF. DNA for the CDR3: TGTGCCAGCAGGTCCGGGGCGGGAGCCGATACAGATACGCAGTATTTT.

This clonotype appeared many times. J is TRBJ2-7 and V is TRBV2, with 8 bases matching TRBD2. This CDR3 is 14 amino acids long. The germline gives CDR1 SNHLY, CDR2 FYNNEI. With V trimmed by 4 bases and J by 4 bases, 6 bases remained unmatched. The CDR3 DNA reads TGTGCCAGCAGTGCCGGGACTAGTACTTACGAGCAGTACTTC. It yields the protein CASSAGTSTYEQYF.